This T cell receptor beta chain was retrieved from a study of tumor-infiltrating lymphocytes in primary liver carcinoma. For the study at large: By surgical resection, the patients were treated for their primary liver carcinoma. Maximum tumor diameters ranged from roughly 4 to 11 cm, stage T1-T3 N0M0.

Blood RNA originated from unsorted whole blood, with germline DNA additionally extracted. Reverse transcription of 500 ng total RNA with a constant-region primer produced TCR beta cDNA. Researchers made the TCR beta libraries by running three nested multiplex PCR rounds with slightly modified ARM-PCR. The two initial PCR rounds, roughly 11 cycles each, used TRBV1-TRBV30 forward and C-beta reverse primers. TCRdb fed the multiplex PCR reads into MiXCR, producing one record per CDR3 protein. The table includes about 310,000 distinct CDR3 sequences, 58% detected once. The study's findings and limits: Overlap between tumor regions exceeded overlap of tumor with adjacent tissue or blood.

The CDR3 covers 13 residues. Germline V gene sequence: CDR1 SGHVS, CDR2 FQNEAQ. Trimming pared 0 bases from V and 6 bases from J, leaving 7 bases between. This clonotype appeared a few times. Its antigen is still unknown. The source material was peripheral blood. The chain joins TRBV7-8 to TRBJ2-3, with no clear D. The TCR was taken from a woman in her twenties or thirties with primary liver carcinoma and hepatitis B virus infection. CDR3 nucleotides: TGTGCCAGCAGCTTAGCTCGTGGGGATACGCAGTATTTT. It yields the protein CASSLARGDTQYF.